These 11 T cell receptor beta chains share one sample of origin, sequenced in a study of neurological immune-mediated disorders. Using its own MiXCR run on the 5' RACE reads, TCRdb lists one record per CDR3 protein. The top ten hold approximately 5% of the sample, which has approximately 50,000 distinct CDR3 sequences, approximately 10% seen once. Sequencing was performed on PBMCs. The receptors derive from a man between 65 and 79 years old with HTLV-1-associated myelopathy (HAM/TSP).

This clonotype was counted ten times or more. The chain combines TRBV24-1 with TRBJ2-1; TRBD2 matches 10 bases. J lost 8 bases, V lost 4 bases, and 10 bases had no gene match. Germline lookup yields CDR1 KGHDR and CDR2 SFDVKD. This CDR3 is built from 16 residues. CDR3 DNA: TGTGCCACCAGTGACACCGGGACTAGCGTCGTCTATGAGCAGTTCTTC. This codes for CATSDTGTSVVYEQFF.

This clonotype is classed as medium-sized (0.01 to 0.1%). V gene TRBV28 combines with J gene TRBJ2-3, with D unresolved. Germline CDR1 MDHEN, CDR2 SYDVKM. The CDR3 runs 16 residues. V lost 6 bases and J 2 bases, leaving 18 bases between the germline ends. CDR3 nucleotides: TGTGCCAGCAGACCTCTGAGACTGACGAACACAGATACGCAGTATTTT. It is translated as CASRPLRLTNTDTQYF.

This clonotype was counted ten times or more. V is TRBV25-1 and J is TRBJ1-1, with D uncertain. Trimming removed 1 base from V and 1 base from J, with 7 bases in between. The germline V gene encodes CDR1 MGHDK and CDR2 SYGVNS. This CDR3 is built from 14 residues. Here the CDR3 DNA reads TGTGCCAGCAGTGAATGGCGGCCGAACACTGAAGCTTTCTTT. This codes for CASSEWRPNTEAFF.

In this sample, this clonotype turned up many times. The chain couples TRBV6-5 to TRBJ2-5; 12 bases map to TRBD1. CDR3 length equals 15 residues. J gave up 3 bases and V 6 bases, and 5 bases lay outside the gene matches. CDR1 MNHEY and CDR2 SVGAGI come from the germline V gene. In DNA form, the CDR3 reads TGTGCCAGCAGGACCGGGACAGGGGGCAAAGAGACCCAGTACTTC. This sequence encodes CASRTGTGGKETQYF.

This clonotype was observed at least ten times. The chain's CDR3 is CASSDKQGRAFF. The CDR3, as DNA: TGTGCCAGCAGTGATAAGCAGGGCCGGGCTTTCTTT. The chain employs TRBV2 and TRBJ1-1; tentative D call: TRBD1 (5 bases). Trimming stripped 3 bases from V and 11 bases from J, with 13 bases between. The CDR3 totals 12 residues. Germline V lookup: CDR1 SNHLY, CDR2 FYNNEI.

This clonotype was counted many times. The CDR3 protein is CSARGVSGNTIYF. DNA of the CDR3: TGCAGTGCTAGAGGGGTTTCTGGAAACACCATATATTTT. The V gene is TRBV20-1, the J gene TRBJ1-3; D not certain. This CDR3 has 13 amino acids. Germline lookup yields CDR1 DFQATT and CDR2 SNEGSKA (reference sequence). V lost 1 base and J lost 1, with 5 bases in between.

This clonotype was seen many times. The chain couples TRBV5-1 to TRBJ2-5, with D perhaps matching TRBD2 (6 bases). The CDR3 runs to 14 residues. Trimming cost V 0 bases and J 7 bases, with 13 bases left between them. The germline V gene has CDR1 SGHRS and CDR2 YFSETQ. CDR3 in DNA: TGCGCCAGCAGCTTGGAGCGGATGGAGGGGACCCAGTACTTC. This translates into CASSLERMEGTQYF. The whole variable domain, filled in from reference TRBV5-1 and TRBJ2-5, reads KAGVTQTPRYLIKTRGQQVTLSCSPISGHRSVSWYQQTPGQGLQFLFEYFSETQRNKGNFPGRFSGRQFSNSRSEMNVSTLELGDSALYLCASSLERMEGTQYFGPGTRLLVL.

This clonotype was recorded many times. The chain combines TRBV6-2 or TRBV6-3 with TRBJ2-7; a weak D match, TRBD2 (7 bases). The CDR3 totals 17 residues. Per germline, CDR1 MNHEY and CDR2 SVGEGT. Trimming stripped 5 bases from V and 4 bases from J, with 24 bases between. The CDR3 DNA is TGTGCCAGCAGTAAGCAACCCCGGCCGGGGGGCGGGTACGAGCAGTACTTC. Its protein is CASSKQPRPGGGYEQYF.

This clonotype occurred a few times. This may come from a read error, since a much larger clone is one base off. CDR3 sequence reads: CVINRVKGGAEQYF. In DNA form, the CDR3 reads TGTGTCATCAACCGGGTAAAAGGGGGGGCCGAGCAGTACTTC. The chain has TRBV10-3 and TRBJ2-7; D possibly corresponds to TRBD2 (7 bases). CDR3 size: 14 residues. CDR1 and CDR2 from the germline V gene are ENHRY and SYGVKD.

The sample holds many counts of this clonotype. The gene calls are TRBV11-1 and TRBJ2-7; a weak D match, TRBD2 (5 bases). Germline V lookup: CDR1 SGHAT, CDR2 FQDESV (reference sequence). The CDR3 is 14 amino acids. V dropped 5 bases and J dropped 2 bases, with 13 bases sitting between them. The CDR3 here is CASSVGFGAYEQYF. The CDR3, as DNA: TGTGCCAGCAGCGTAGGATTCGGGGCCTACGAGCAGTACTTC.

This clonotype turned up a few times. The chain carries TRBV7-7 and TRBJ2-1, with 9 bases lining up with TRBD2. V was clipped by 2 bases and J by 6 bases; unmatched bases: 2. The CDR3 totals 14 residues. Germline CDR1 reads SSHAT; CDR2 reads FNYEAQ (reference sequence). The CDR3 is CASSLTSGFNEQFF. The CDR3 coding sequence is TGTGCCAGCAGCTTAACTAGCGGGTTCAATGAGCAGTTCTTC.